Presented here are 30 T cell receptor beta chains from one specimen sequenced in a study of metastatic and nonmetastatic thyroid tumors. Nobody among the patients had been given any treatment before thyroid surgery. Through MiXCR, TCRdb re-clonotyped the PCR reads. This table holds roughly 36,000 clones, 10% to 13% found once. The specimen was blood. The receptors were sampled from a female donor with papillary thyroid cancer or a benign thyroid nodule (not recorded which). Some clones in this sample may be carry-over from other donors' samples.

Many counts were recorded for this clone. CDR3: CASSEYYGAGGALGYGYTF. The CDR3 DNA reads TGTGCCAGCAGTGAATATTACGGTGCAGGGGGAGCCTTGGGCTATGGCTACACCTTC. This chain links TRBV25-1 with TRBJ1-2; 7 bases are a match to TRBD1. V was clipped by 0 bases and J by 4 bases; unmatched bases: 17. This CDR3 contains 19 residues. The germline gives CDR1 MGHDK, CDR2 SYGVNS.

The chain is built from TRBV2 and TRBJ1-2, with unresolved D. The CDR3 has 13 amino acids. V lost 9 bases to trimming and J lost 8 bases, with 19 bases between them. Per germline, CDR1 SNHLY and CDR2 FYNNEI. The CDR3, as DNA: TGTGCCAGTCAAGCGGACGGCGCTGGCGGCTACACCTTC. Amino acid sequence: CASQADGAGGYTF.

This clone showed up many times. The V and J genes are TRBV19 and TRBJ1-5, with 7 bases fitting TRBD1. Germline V gives CDR1 LNHDA, CDR2 SQIVND (reference sequence). With V trimmed by 10 bases and J by 0 bases, 12 bases remained unmatched. The CDR3 runs 16 residues. The CDR3 sequence is CATLAGTVNSNQPQHF. CDR3 in DNA: TGTGCCACCCTGGCCGGGACAGTAAATAGCAATCAGCCCCAGCATTTT. The variable domain in full, completed from reference TRBV19 and TRBJ1-5, reads DGGITQSPKYLFRKEGQNVTLSCEQNLNHDAMYWYRQDPGQGLRLIYYSQIVNDFQKGDIAEGYSVSREKKESFPLTVTSAQKNPTAFYLCATLAGTVNSNQPQHFGDGTRLSIL.

Only a few counts were recorded for this clone. V and J are TRBV6-2 or TRBV6-3 and TRBJ2-7; TRBD1 aligns across 7 bases. J was trimmed by 1 base and V by 5 bases; bases with no gene match: 5. Germline V gene lookup returns CDR1 MNHEY and CDR2 SVGEGT. CDR3 length: 14 residues. The CDR3 region is CASSIRQGSYEQYF. The CDR3 DNA follows: TGTGCCAGCAGTATTCGACAGGGATCCTACGAGCAGTACTTC.

In this sample, this clone turned up many times. The chain uses TRBV11-3 and TRBJ2-5; tentative D call: TRBD2 (6 bases). V was trimmed by 1 base and J by 5 bases, leaving 26 bases between them. CDR3 size: 19 residues. Germline CDR1 reads SGHNT; CDR2 reads YENEEA. This CDR3 reads CASSLVGVEEVAAGETQYF. The CDR3 DNA reads TGTGCCAGCAGCTTAGTAGGGGTCGAGGAGGTGGCCGCGGGGGAGACCCAGTACTTC.

A remark on this clone: It may be a read error: a sequence one base away is much more abundant. Other DNA sequences in this sample translate to the same CDR3. The rearrangement links TRBV11-2 to TRBJ1-6; a weak D match, TRBD1 (5 bases). V gave up 5 bases and J gave up 5 bases, with 13 bases separating them. The CDR3 consists of 15 residues. Germline V gives CDR1 SGHAT, CDR2 FQNNGV. In nucleotides, the CDR3 is TGTGCCAGCAGCCTAGGGGCCGCACATAATTCACCCCTCCACTTT. The encoded protein is CASSLGAAHNSPLHF.

This clone was recorded many times. CDR3 sequence reads: CASSSRGNQPQHF. CDR3 coding DNA: TGTGCCAGCAGTTCTAGGGGAAATCAGCCCCAGCATTTT. The rearrangement links TRBV6-2 or TRBV6-3 to TRBJ1-5; D perhaps matches TRBD1 (5 bases). The CDR3 sequence is 13 residues long. CDR1 is MNHEY and CDR2 is SVGEGT in the germline V gene. V shed 4 bases and J shed 4 bases, with 8 bases lying between them.

This clone was seen more than once but under ten times. Possible read error: a much larger clone is one base away. This chain joins TRBV6-1 and TRBJ2-1, with 10 bases identical to TRBD1. V trimming: 9 bases; J trimming: 7 bases; junction bases outside the gene matches: 12. The germline CDR1 and CDR2 sequences are MNHNS and SASEGT. CDR3 length: 15 residues. The CDR3 reads CASSPGTGEGNEQFF. The CDR3 coding sequence is TGTGCCAGTAGTCCTGGGACAGGGGAAGGGAATGAGCAGTTCTTC.

This clone has at least ten counts. The chain uses TRBV5-1 and TRBJ2-1; 7 bases are shared with TRBD1. This CDR3 region has 14 residues. Germline V gene lookup returns CDR1 SGHRS and CDR2 YFSETQ. V was clipped by 0 bases and J by 6 bases; unmatched bases: 3. CDR3 amino acids: CASSLVGDSNEQFF. Here the CDR3 DNA reads TGCGCCAGCAGCTTGGTGGGGGACAGCAATGAGCAGTTCTTC.

This clone has at least ten counts. This chain uses TRBV10-2 with TRBJ2-7; D not resolved. V was pared by 5 bases and J by 3 bases, with 8 bases between. This CDR3 is built from 12 residues. CDR1 is WSHSY, CDR2 SAAADI, per germline. The CDR3 loop reads CASSLRNYEQYF. The CDR3 DNA is TGCGCCAGCAGTTTACGAAACTACGAGCAGTACTTC.

This clone occurred once. This may be a read error: a much more frequent sequence differs by one nucleotide. The chain's CDR3 is CASSTGGGNSPLHF. The CDR3, as DNA: TGTGCCAGCAGCACCGGCGGGGGAAATTCACCCCTCCACTTT. The chain is built from TRBV5-4 and TRBJ1-6; possible D gene TRBD1, 5 bases. Trimming removed 4 bases from V and 7 bases from J, with 12 bases in between. The CDR3 has 14 residues. Germline lookup yields CDR1 SGHNT and CDR2 YYREEE (reference sequence).

This clone has ten or more counts. The J gene is TRBJ1-5, the V gene TRBV7-8; 8 bases align to TRBD1. V lost 5 bases, J lost 5 bases, and 5 bases stayed unmatched. The CDR3 consists of 14 residues. Germline CDR1 SGHVS, CDR2 FQNEAQ. CDR3 bases: TGTGCCAGCAGCCAATGGACAGGGCATCAGCCCCAGCATTTT. Encoded protein: CASSQWTGHQPQHF.

The table lists this clone with many counts. For the CDR3, the DNA is TGCGCCAGCAGCCCCGGGACTATCACCGGGGAGCTGTTTTTT. It translates to CASSPGTITGELFF. The genes are TRBV10-1 and TRBJ2-2, with 7 nucleotides matching TRBD2. The CDR3 is made up of 14 amino acids. J lost 4 bases, V lost 6 bases, and 5 bases had no gene match. CDR1 and CDR2 (germline): WNHNN, SYGVQD (reference sequence).

Ten or more counts support this clone. This chain links TRBV5-4 with TRBJ1-2; TRBD1 matches at 11 bases. The germline V gene encodes CDR1 SGHNT and CDR2 YYREEE (reference sequence). V lost 4 bases to trimming and J lost 4 bases; unmatched junction nucleotides: 3. The CDR3 length is 14 residues. This CDR3 reads CASSRDRGFYGYTF. DNA of the CDR3: TGTGCCAGCAGCCGGGACAGGGGGTTCTATGGCTACACCTTC.

CDR3 coding DNA: TGTGCCAGCAGCTTGTTGGGACTAGGGCGGTTCTTC. This codes for CASSLLGLGRFF. This sequence joins TRBV11-2 and TRBJ2-1; 8 nucleotides align to TRBD2. The length of the CDR3 is 12 residues. Losses at the gene ends were 3 bases for V and 15 bases for J; bases not matched to a gene: 7. CDR1 and CDR2 (germline): SGHAT, FQNNGV.

In this sample, this clone turned up many times. As DNA, the CDR3 is TGTGCCAGCAAAGAGTTTGAGAGAAATACGCAGTATTTT. It specifies CASKEFERNTQYF. J is TRBJ2-3 and V is TRBV13, with D unclear. Looked up from germline, CDR1 is PRHDT and CDR2 is FYEKMQ (reference sequence). Between the trimmed V and J ends, which lost 7 bases and 7 bases, there was a span of 15 bases. This CDR3 is 13 amino acids long.

This clone has at least ten counts. The CDR3 nucleotides read TGTGCCAGCAGTCAGGGGATTGAAGCTTTCTTT. Residues: CASSQGIEAFF. The chain couples TRBV5-6 to TRBJ1-1, with D possibly being TRBD1 (6 bases). The CDR3 covers 11 residues. The germline V gene has CDR1 SGHDT and CDR2 YYEEEE. V was clipped by 5 bases and J by 7 bases, with 9 bases between them.

At least ten counts were recorded for this clone. The gene calls are TRBV7-9 and TRBJ1-2, with 9 bases identical to TRBD1. V dropped 4 bases and J dropped 0; count of bases not matched to a gene: 3. Germline CDR1 reads SEHNR; CDR2 reads FQNEAQ (reference sequence). The CDR3 is made up of 15 amino acids. CDR3 loop: CASSSGQGANYGYTF. In nucleotides, the CDR3 is TGTGCCAGCAGCTCGGGACAGGGAGCTAACTATGGCTACACCTTC.

In regard to this clone: This likely comes from a read error, as the CDR3 has no conserved phenylalanine or tryptophan at its end. The chain links TRBV6-1 to TRBJ2-6; 8 positions agree with TRBD1. The CDR3 is 15 residues long. In germline, CDR1 is MNHNS, CDR2 SASEGT. DNA of the CDR3: TGTACCAGCAGGACAGGGAGCTCTGGGGCCAACGTCCTGACTTTA. Encoded protein: CTSRTGSSGANVLTL.

This clone has a handful of counts. A junction boundary mismatches the germline segment, possibly from a read error. The chain employs TRBV6-1 and TRBJ2-7, with 7 bases matching TRBD1. Per germline, CDR1 MNHNS and CDR2 SASEGT. The CDR3 length is 14 residues. The CDR3 DNA sequence: TGTGTCAGCCTACCTTGGACAGGAGCCTACGAGCAGTACTTC. As protein: CVSLPWTGAYEQYF.

The V call is TRBV27, the J call TRBJ1-2, with D perhaps TRBD1 (6 bases). Trimming took off 6 bases at V and 5 bases at J, with 22 bases between the two ends. The germline V gene has CDR1 MNHEY and CDR2 SMNVEV (reference sequence). The CDR3 loop spans 16 amino acids. The CDR3 DNA follows: TGTGCCAGCAGCGCCAGGGGCCTTCAGGGGTGGTATGGCTACACCTTC. Its protein is CASSARGLQGWYGYTF.

This clone was recorded many times. The V gene is TRBV25-1, the J gene TRBJ2-7; no clear D. V dropped 0 bases and J dropped 3 bases, with 3 bases sitting between them. Per germline, CDR1 MGHDK and CDR2 SYGVNS. The length of the CDR3 is 12 residues. CDR3 in amino acids: CASSEYDYEQYF. For the CDR3, the DNA is TGTGCCAGCAGTGAATATGACTACGAGCAGTACTTC.

The table lists this clone with a count of one. This chain uses TRBV20-1 with TRBJ1-2; D may be TRBD1 (5 bases). The germline V and J ends were trimmed by 0 bases and 4 bases, with 12 bases remaining between them. Germline loops: CDR1 DFQATT, CDR2 SNEGSKA (reference sequence). The CDR3 loop spans 14 amino acids. DNA of the CDR3: TGCAGTGCTAGAGATCGGGGCCTAGTCTATGGCTACACCTTC. Translation: CSARDRGLVYGYTF.

At least ten counts were recorded for this clone. V is TRBV3-1 and J is TRBJ2-7, with 12 bases fitting TRBD2. Trimming cost V 8 bases and J 5 bases; bases outside gene matches: 7. Germline loops: CDR1 LGHDT, CDR2 YNNKEL (reference sequence). The CDR3 consists of 14 residues. The CDR3 DNA sequence: TGTGCCAGCTCGCGGACTAGCGGGATAGACGAGCAGTACTTC. Translating it yields CASSRTSGIDEQYF.

The sample holds many counts of this clone. The genes are TRBV7-3 and TRBJ2-1; 10 nucleotides agree with TRBD2. The V segment lost 3 bases and the J segment 9 bases; nucleotides outside the gene matches: 11. The CDR3 is made up of 16 amino acids. Germline V lookup: CDR1 SGHTA, CDR2 FQGTGA. The chain's CDR3 is CASSLSGTSALGEQFF. The CDR3 DNA is TGTGCCAGCAGCTTGTCCGGGACTAGCGCCCTCGGTGAGCAGTTCTTC.

This clone was detected many times. The V call is TRBV10-2, the J call TRBJ2-5; tentative D call: TRBD2 (5 bases). The CDR3 covers 12 residues. CDR1 is WSHSY and CDR2 is SAAADI in the germline V gene. The ends were cut back, 7 bases at V and 5 bases at J, with 11 bases in the middle. This CDR3 is CASTSSGETQYF. Written as DNA, the CDR3 is TGCGCCAGCACCTCATCGGGGGAGACCCAGTACTTC.

This clone has just one count. The V and J genes are TRBV24-1 and TRBJ2-3, with 8 positions matching TRBD1. The germline V gene has CDR1 KGHDR and CDR2 SFDVKD. The length of the CDR3 is 14 residues. The CDR3: CGSSDLWTGDTQYF. The CDR3 DNA follows: TGTGGCAGCAGTGATTTGTGGACAGGGGATACGCAGTATTTT.

On this clone: The germline gene is not matched at one end of the junction; a read error may be the cause. V usage is TRBV19 and J usage is TRBJ2-5; D possibly corresponds to TRBD1 (7 bases). Germline CDR1 is LNHDA and CDR2 is SQIVND (reference sequence). CDR3 length: 19 amino acids. The CDR3 here is CAISIVDKEGGQHSETQYF. The CDR3 nucleotides read TGTGCCATTAGTATAGTCGACAAGGAGGGGGGACAGCACTCAGAGACCCAGTACTTC.

This clone was observed many times. The V call is TRBV7-2, the J call TRBJ2-1; 8 nucleotides match TRBD2. Germline lookup yields CDR1 SGHTA and CDR2 FQGNSA. The CDR3 is 16 residues long. Losses at the gene ends were 5 bases for V and 5 bases for J; bases not matched to a gene: 11. CDR3 protein: CASSPTQREMHNEQFF. For the CDR3, the DNA is TGTGCCAGCAGCCCTACCCAGCGGGAGATGCACAATGAGCAGTTCTTC.

This clone was detected many times. A single base separates this from a much larger clone, so it may be a read error. The V and J genes are TRBV6-1 and TRBJ2-7; tentatively, D is TRBD2 (6 bases). Germline values: CDR1 MNHNS, CDR2 SASEGT. V was cut by 7 bases and J by 4 bases, with 23 bases left in between. The CDR3 is 16 amino acids. DNA for the CDR3: TGTGCCAGCACCCCCAGTCGCCCCGCAGGGAGGTACGAGCAGTACTTC. This gives the protein CASTPSRPAGRYEQYF.